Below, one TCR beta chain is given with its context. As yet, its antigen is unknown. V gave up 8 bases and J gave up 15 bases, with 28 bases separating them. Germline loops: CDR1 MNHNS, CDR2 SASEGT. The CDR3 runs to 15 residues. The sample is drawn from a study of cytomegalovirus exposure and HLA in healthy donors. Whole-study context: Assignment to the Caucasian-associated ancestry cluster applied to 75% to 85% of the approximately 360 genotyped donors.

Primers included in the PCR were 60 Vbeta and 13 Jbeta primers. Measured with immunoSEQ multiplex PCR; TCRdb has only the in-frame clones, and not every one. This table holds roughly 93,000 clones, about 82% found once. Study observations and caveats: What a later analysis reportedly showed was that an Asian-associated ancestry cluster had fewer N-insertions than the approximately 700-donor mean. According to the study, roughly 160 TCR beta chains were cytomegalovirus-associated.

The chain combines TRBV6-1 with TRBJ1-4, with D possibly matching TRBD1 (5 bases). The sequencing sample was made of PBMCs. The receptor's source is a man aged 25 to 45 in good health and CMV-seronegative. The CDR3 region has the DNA TGTGCCAGCGGACGTATGATGAGGCAGAGAAAAGGGGTGTTTTTT. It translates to CASGRMMRQRKGVFF.